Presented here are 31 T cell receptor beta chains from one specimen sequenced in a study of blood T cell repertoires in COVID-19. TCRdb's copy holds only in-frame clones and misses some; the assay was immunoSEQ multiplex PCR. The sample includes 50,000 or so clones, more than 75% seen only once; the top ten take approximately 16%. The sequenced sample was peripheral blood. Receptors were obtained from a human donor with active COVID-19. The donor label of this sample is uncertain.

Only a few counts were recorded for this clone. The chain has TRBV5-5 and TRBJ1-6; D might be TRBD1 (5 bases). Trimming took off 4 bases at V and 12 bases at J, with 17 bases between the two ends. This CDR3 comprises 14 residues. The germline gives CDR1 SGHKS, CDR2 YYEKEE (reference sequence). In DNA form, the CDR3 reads TGTGCCAGCAGCACACCCGATCAAACAGGACCCCTCCACTTT. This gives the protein CASSTPDQTGPLHF.

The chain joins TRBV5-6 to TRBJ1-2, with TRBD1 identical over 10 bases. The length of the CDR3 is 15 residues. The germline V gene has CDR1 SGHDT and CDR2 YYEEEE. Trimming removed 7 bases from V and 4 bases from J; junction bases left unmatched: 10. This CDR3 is CASGTGALTPYGYTF. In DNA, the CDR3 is TGTGCCAGCGGGACAGGGGCCCTAACTCCCTATGGCTACACCTTC.

The CDR3 is CASSQPGRGFEQYF. The CDR3 nucleotides are TGCGCCAGCAGCCAACCGGGACGGGGGTTCGAGCAGTACTTC. V usage is TRBV4-3 and J usage is TRBJ2-7; a weak D match, TRBD2 (6 bases). Germline CDR1 LGHNA, CDR2 YSLEER. Trimming shortened V by 2 bases and J by 6 bases, and 14 bases separated the two germline ends. CDR3 length: 14 amino acids.

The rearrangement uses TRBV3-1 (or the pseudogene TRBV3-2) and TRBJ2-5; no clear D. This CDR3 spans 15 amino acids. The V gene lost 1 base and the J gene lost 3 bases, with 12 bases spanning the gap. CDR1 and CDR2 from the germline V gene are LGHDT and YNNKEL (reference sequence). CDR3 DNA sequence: TGTGCCAGCAGCCAAGGGTTAGCTCCCAAAGAGACCCAGTACTTC. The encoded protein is CASSQGLAPKETQYF.

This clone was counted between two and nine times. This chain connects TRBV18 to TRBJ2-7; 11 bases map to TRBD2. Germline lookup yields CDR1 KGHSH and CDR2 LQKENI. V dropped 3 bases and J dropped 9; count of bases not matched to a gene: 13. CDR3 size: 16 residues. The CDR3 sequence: CASSPYPGTSGSRQYF. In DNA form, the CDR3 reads TGTGCCAGCTCACCCTACCCGGGGACTAGCGGTTCAAGGCAGTACTTC.

The CDR3 sequence is CASSFFGGPGETQYF. DNA for the CDR3: TGTGCCAGCAGCTTTTTCGGGGGGCCTGGTGAGACCCAGTACTTC. V is TRBV5-5 and J is TRBJ2-5; D perhaps matches TRBD2 (7 bases). V lost 2 bases to trimming and J lost 5 bases, with 16 bases between them. CDR3 size: 15 residues. CDR1 and CDR2 from the germline V gene are SGHKS and YYEKEE (reference sequence).

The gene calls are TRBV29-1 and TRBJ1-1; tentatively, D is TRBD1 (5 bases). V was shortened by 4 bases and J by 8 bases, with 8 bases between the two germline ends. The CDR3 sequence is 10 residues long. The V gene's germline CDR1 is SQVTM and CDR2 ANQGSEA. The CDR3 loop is CSVVGAEAFF. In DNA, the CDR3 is TGCAGCGTTGTTGGGGCAGAAGCTTTCTTT.

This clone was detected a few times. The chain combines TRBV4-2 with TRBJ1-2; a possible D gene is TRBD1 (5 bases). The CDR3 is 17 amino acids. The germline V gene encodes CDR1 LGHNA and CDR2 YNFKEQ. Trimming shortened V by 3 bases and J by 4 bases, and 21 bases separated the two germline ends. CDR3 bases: TGTGCCAGCAGCCACCAGGGAACCAGCAGAGACGGCTATGGCTACACCTTC. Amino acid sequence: CASSHQGTSRDGYGYTF.

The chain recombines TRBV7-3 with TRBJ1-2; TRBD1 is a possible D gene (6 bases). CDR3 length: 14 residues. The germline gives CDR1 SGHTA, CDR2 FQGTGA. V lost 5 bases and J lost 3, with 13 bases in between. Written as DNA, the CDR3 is TGTGCCAGCAGCCCCGAAGGACAGCACTATGGCTACACCTTC. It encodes CASSPEGQHYGYTF.

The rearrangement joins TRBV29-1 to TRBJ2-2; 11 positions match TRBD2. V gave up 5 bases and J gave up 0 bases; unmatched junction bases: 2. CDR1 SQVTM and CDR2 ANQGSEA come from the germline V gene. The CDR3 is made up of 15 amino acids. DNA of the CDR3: TGCAGCGTTACTAGCGGGGGTGCGAACACCGGGGAGCTGTTTTTT. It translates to CSVTSGGANTGELFF.

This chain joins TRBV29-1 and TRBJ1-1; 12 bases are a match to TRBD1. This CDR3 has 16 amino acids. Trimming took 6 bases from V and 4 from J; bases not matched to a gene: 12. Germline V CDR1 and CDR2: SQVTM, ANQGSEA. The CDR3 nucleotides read TGCAGCGTCGCCGGGACAGGGGGCATATCTGCCACTGAAGCTTTCTTT. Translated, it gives CSVAGTGGISATEAFF.

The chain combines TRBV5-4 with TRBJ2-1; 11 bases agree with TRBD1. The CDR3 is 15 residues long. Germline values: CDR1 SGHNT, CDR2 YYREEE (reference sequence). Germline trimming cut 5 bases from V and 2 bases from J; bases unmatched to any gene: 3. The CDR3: CASRRDRGAYNEQFF. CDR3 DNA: TGTGCCAGCAGAAGGGACAGGGGGGCCTACAATGAGCAGTTCTTC.

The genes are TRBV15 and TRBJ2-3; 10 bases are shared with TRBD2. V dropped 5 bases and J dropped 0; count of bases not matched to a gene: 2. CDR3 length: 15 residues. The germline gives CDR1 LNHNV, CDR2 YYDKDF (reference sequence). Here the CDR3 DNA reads TGTGCCACCAGCTGGACTAGCGGCAGCACAGATACGCAGTATTTT. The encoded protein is CATSWTSGSTDTQYF. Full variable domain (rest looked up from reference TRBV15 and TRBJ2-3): DAMVIQNPRYQVTQFGKPVTLSCSQTLNHNVMYWYQQKSSQAPKLLFHYYDKDFNNEADTPDNFQSRRPNTSFCFLDIRSPGLGDTAMYLCATSWTSGSTDTQYFGPGTRLTVL.

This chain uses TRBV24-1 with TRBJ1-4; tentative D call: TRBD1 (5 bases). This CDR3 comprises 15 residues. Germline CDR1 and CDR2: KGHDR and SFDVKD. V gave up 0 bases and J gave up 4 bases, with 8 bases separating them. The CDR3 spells CATSDLGAGNEKLFF. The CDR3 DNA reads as TGTGCCACCAGTGATTTGGGGGCAGGTAATGAAAAACTGTTTTTT.

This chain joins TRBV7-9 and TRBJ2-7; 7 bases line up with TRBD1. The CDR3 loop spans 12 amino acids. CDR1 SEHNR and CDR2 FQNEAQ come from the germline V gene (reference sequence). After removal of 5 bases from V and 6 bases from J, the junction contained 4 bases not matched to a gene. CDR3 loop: CASSLTGTEQYF. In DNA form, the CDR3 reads TGTGCCAGCAGCCTGACAGGGACCGAGCAGTACTTC.

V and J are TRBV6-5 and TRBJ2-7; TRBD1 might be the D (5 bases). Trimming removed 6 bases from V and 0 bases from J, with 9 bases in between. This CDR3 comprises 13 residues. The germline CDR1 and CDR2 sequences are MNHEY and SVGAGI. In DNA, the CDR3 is TGTGCCAGCAGGGGGCCCAGCTCCTACGAGCAGTACTTC. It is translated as CASRGPSSYEQYF.

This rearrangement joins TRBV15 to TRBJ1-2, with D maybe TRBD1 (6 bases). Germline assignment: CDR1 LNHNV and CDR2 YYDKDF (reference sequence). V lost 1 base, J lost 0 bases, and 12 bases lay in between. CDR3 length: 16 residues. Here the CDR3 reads CATSRGGHRSNYGYTF. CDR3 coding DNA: TGTGCCACCAGCAGAGGGGGACACCGTTCTAACTATGGCTACACCTTC.

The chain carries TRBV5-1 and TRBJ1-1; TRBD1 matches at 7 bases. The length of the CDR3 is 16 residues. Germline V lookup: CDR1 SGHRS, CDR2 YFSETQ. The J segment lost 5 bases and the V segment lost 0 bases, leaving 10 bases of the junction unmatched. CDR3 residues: CASSLVSQGVGTEAFF. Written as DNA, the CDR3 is TGCGCCAGCAGCTTGGTTTCCCAGGGGGTCGGTACTGAAGCTTTCTTT.

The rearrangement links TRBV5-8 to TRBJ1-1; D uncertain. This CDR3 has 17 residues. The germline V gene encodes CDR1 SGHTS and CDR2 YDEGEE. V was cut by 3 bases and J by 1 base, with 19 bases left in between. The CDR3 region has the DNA TGTGCCAGCAGCTACGACCTTGGCGGGATGGGGAACACTGAAGCTTTCTTT. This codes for CASSYDLGGMGNTEAFF.

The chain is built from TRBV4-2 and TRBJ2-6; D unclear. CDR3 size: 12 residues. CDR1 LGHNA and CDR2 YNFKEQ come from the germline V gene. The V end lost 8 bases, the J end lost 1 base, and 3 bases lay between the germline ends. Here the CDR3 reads CASRSGANVLTF. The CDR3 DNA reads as TGTGCCAGCCGTTCTGGGGCCAACGTCCTGACTTTC.

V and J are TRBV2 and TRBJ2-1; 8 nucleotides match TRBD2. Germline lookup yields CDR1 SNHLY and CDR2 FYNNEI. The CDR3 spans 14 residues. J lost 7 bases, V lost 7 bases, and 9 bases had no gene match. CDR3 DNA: TGTGCCAGCATGCTGGCTAGCGGGCCTAATGAGCAGTTCTTC. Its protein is CASMLASGPNEQFF.

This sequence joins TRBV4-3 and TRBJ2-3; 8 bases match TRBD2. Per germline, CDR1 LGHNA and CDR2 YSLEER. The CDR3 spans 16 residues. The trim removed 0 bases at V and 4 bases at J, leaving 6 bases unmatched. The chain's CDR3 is CASSQDLRGGPDTQYF. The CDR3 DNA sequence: TGCGCCAGCAGCCAAGATCTCCGGGGGGGCCCAGATACGCAGTATTTT.

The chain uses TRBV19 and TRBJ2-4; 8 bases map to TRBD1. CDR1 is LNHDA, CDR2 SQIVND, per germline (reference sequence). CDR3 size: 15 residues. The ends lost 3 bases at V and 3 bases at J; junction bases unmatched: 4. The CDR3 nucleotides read TGTGCCAGTAGTATGGGACAGGTCGGCAAAAACATTCAGTACTTC. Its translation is CASSMGQVGKNIQYF.

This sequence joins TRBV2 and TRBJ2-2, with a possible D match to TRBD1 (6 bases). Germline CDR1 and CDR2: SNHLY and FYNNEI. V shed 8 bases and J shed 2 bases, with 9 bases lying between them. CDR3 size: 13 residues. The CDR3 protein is CASRQENTGELFF. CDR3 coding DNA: TGTGCCAGCCGACAGGAAAACACCGGGGAGCTGTTTTTT.

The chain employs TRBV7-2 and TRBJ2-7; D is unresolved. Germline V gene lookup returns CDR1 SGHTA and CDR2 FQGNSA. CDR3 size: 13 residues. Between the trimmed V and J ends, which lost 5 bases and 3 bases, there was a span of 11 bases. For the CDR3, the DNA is TGTGCCAGCAGCGCCCACAAAAACTACGAGCAGTACTTC. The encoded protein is CASSAHKNYEQYF.

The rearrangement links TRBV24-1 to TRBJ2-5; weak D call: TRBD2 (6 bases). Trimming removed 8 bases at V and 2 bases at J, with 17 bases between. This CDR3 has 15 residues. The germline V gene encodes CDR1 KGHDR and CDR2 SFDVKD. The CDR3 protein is CATISAGRLQETQYF. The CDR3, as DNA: TGTGCCACCATTTCGGCGGGGAGGCTACAAGAGACCCAGTACTTC.

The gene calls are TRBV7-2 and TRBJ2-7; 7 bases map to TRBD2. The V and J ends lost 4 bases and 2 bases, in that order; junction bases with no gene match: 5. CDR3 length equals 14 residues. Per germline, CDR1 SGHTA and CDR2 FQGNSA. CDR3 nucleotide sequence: TGTGCCAGCAGCTCCGGGACTACTACCTACGAGCAGTACTTC. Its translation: CASSSGTTTYEQYF.

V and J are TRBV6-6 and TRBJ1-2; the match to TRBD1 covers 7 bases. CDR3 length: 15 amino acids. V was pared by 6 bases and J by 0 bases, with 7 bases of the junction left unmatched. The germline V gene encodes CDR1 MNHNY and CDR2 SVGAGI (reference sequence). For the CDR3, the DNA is TGTGCCAGCAGGGGACAGACCCAGACTAACTATGGCTACACCTTC. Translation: CASRGQTQTNYGYTF.

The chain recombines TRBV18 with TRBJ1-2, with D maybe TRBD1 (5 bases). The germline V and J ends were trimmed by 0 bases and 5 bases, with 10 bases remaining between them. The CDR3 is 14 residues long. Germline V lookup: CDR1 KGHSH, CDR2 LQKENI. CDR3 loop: CASSPPVRDYGYTF. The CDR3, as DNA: TGTGCCAGCTCACCACCGGTCAGGGATTATGGCTACACCTTC.

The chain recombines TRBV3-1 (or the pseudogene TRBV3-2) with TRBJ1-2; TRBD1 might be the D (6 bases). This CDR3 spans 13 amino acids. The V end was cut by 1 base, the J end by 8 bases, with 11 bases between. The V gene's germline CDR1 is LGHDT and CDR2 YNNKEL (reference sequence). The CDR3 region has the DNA TGTGCCAGCAGCCAAGGGGGGCGCTGGGGCTACACCTTC. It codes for CASSQGGRWGYTF.

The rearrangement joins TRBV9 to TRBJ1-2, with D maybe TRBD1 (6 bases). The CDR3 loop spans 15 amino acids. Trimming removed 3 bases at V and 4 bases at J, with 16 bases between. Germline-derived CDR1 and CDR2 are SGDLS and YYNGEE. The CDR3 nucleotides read TGTGCCAGCAGCGCCGGGACAACCTTCTCCTATGGCTACACCTTC. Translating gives CASSAGTTFSYGYTF.